This T cell receptor beta chain was captured by sequencing in a study of long-term antiretroviral therapy in people with HIV. Broader study findings: Controls had broader CDR3 length ranges than HIV repertoires did. All blood samples came from the years 2004 to 2017, possibly under older ART regimens. Post-ART, diversity grew, though it stayed under transplant donor control levels.

Running of the v3.0 immunoSEQ assay took place at survey level. The data were produced by immunoSEQ multiplex PCR, yet TCRdb's version contains in-frame clones alone and is incomplete. The sample consists of some 15,000 clones, 88% of them appearing once. The CDR3 has 14 amino acids. Germline V gives CDR1 SGHRS, CDR2 YFSETQ. J gave up 3 bases and V 4 bases, and 4 bases lay outside the gene matches. Note on this clone: Antigen unknown.

Amounts of roughly 0.95-11 million cryopreserved PBMC were held in the samples before DNA extraction. This chain links TRBV5-1 with TRBJ2-7; 10 nucleotides match TRBD1. The sequenced sample was unsorted PBMCs, obtained 0.7 years before starting antiretroviral therapy. The TCR sequence derives from a man in his fifties with HIV. CDR3 sequence (DNA): TGCGCCAGCAGCACGGGACAGGGGAGCTACGAGCAGTACTTC. Translation gives CASSTGQGSYEQYF.